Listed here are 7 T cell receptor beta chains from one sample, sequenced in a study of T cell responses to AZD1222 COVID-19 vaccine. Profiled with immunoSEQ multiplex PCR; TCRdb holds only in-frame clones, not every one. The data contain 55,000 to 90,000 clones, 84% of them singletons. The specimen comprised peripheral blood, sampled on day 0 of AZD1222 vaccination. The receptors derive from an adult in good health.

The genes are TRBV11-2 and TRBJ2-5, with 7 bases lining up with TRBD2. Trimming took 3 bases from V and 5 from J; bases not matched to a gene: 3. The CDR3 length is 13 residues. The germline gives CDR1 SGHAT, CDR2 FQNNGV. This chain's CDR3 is CASSFWGGETQYF. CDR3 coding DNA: TGTGCCAGCAGCTTCTGGGGGGGGGAGACCCAGTACTTC.

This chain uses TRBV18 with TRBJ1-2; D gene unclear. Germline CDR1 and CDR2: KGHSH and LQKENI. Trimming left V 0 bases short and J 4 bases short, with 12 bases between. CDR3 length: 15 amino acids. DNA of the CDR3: TGTGCCAGCTCACCACCAACAGCCGTGGGCTATGGCTACACCTTC. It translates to CASSPPTAVGYGYTF.

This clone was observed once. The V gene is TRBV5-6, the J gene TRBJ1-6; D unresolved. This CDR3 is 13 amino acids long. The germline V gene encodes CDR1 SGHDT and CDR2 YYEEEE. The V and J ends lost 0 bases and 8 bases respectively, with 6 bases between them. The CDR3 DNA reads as TGTGCCAGCAGCTTGGGCGGGGATTCACCCCTCCACTTT. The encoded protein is CASSLGGDSPLHF. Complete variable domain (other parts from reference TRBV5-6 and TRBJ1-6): DAGVTQSPTHLIKTRGQQVTLRCSPKSGHDTVSWYQQALGQGPQFIFQYYEEEERQRGNFPDRFSGHQFPNYSSELNVNALLLGDSALYLCASSLGGDSPLHFGNGTRLTVT.

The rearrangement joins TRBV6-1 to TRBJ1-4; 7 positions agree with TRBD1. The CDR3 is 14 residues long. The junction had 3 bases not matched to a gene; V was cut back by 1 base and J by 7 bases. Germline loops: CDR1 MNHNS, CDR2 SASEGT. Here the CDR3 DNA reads TGTGCCAGCAGTGAAGGACAGGGCGGTGAAAAACTGTTTTTT. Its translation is CASSEGQGGEKLFF.

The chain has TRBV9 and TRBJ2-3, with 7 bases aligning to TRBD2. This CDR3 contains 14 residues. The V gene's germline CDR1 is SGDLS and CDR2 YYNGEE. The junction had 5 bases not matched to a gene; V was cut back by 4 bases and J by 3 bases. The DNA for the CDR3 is TGTGCCAGCAGCCCGCGCGGGGGAACAGATACGCAGTATTTT. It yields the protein CASSPRGGTDTQYF.

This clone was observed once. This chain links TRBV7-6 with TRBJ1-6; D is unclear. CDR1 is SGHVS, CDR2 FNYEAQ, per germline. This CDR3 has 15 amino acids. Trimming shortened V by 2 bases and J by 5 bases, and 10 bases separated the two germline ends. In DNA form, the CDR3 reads TGTGCCAGCAGCTTACAGGACCCAAATAATTCACCCCTCCACTTT. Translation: CASSLQDPNNSPLHF.

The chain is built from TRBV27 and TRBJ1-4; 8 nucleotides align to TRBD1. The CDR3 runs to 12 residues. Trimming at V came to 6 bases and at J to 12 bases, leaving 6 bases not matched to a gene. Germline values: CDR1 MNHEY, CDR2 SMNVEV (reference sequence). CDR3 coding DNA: TGTGCCAGCAGGACAGGGGAAAGGGAACTGTTTTTT. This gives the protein CASRTGERELFF.